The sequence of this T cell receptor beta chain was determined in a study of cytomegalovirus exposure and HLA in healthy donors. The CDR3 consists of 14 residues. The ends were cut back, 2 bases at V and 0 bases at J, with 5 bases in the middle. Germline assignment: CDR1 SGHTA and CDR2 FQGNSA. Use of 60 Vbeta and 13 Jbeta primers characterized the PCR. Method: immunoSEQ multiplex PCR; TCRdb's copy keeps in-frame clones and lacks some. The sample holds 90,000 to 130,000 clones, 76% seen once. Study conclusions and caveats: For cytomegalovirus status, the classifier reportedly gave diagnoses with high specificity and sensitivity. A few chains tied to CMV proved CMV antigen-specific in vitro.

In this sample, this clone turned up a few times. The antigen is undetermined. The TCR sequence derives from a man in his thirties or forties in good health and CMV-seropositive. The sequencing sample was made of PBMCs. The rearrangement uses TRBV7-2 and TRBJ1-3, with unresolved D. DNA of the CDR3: TGTGCCAGCAGCTTATGGCTCTCTGGAAACACCATATATTTT. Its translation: CASSLWLSGNTIYF.